These 11 T cell receptor beta chains originate from one sample sequenced in a study of cytomegalovirus exposure and HLA in healthy donors. Amplification used 60 Vbeta primers and 13 Jbeta primers. Generated by immunoSEQ multiplex PCR, the TCRdb table keeps only in-frame clones and is missing some. Reported are more than 55,000 clones; the ten largest clones contain roughly 4.7%. The specimen was PBMCs. The origin of the receptors is a woman aged 40 to 55 in good health and CMV-seropositive.

The CDR3 reads CASAPRLVEDEQYF. The CDR3 DNA sequence: TGCGCCAGCGCCCCCCGTCTGGTTGAGGACGAGCAGTACTTC. The rearrangement links TRBV5-1 to TRBJ2-7, with D uncertain. CDR3 length: 14 residues. CDR1 is SGHRS and CDR2 is YFSETQ in the germline V gene. V was trimmed by 7 bases and J by 5 bases, leaving 19 bases between them.

The gene calls are TRBV7-8 and TRBJ1-5; the D is unclear. V shed 5 bases and J shed 7 bases, with 15 bases lying between them. The CDR3 has 14 residues. Germline V gene sequence: CDR1 SGHVS, CDR2 FQNEAQ. CDR3 DNA: TGTGCCAGCAGCCCAAATTTAGAGGCCCAGCCCCAGCATTTT. Amino acid sequence: CASSPNLEAQPQHF.

The V gene is TRBV7-6, the J gene TRBJ2-7; a possible D gene is TRBD1 (5 bases). V was clipped by 1 base and J by 4 bases, with 23 bases between them. CDR1 is SGHVS and CDR2 is FNYEAQ in the germline V gene. The CDR3 consists of 18 residues. The CDR3 here is CASSLDVAGMGFEYEQYF. The CDR3 DNA is TGTGCCAGCAGCTTAGATGTGGCAGGGATGGGTTTTGAGTACGAGCAGTACTTC.

V usage is TRBV27 and J usage is TRBJ2-4; weak D call: TRBD2 (5 bases). V lost 3 bases, J lost 6 bases, and 12 bases lay in between. CDR1 is MNHEY and CDR2 is SMNVEV in the germline V gene (reference sequence). There are 14 residues in the CDR3. The CDR3 DNA reads as TGTGCCAGCAGTTTGCTAGGAGAGGGAAACATTCAGTACTTC. Amino acids: CASSLLGEGNIQYF.

The chain is built from TRBV5-1 and TRBJ2-7; 7 positions agree with TRBD1. From germline, CDR1 is SGHRS and CDR2 YFSETQ. CDR3 length: 16 amino acids. V gave up 5 bases and J gave up 3 bases; unmatched junction bases: 14. CDR3 in DNA: TGCGCCAGCAGTTCTAATCCGGGACAGCGAAACTACGAGCAGTACTTC. Its translation is CASSSNPGQRNYEQYF.

Written as DNA, the CDR3 is TGCGCCAGCAGCTTGGGGCAGGGGGCAGTTGAGCAGTTCTTC. Amino acid sequence: CASSLGQGAVEQFF. This chain links TRBV5-1 with TRBJ2-1; 8 bases line up with TRBD1. Germline V gene lookup returns CDR1 SGHRS and CDR2 YFSETQ. This CDR3 region has 14 residues. V gave up 0 bases and J gave up 9 bases; unmatched junction bases: 5.

The chain uses TRBV7-3 and TRBJ2-2; TRBD1 agrees at 7 bases. The CDR3 is 14 amino acids. Germline loops: CDR1 SGHTA, CDR2 FQGTGA. J lost 6 bases, V lost 5 bases, and 6 bases had no gene match. The DNA of the CDR3 is TGTGCCAGCAGCCTAAACAGGGGCCCCGGGGAGCTGTTTTTT. Translated, it gives CASSLNRGPGELFF.

This sequence joins TRBV5-1 and TRBJ2-5; TRBD2 aligns across 9 bases. The CDR3 has 14 amino acids. Germline values: CDR1 SGHRS, CDR2 YFSETQ. J gave up 5 bases and V 4 bases, and 6 bases lay outside the gene matches. The CDR3 nucleotides are TGCGCCAGCAGCCTTAGCGGGAGTAGCGAGACCCAGTACTTC. Amino acids: CASSLSGSSETQYF.

V is TRBV7-8 and J is TRBJ2-5; the match to TRBD2 covers 9 bases. Trimming removed 8 bases from V and 5 bases from J; junction bases left unmatched: 15. This CDR3 is built from 16 residues. In germline, CDR1 is SGHVS, CDR2 FQNEAQ. The CDR3 sequence is CASRGLAGLRGETQYF. For the CDR3, the DNA is TGTGCCAGCCGCGGGCTAGCGGGATTACGTGGGGAGACCCAGTACTTC.

This chain links TRBV6-6 with TRBJ2-1; 8 bases fit TRBD2. V was pared by 2 bases and J by 5 bases, with 5 bases of the junction left unmatched. Germline V gene sequence: CDR1 MNHNY, CDR2 SVGAGI (reference sequence). The CDR3 has 15 amino acids. The CDR3 bases are TGTGCCAGCAGTTACGCGGGGGGTCGAAACAATGAGCAGTTCTTC. This sequence encodes CASSYAGGRNNEQFF.

V and J are TRBV7-3 and TRBJ2-5, with 8 bases aligning to TRBD2. V gave up 3 bases and J gave up 3 bases; unmatched junction bases: 6. Germline V gene lookup returns CDR1 SGHTA and CDR2 FQGTGA. The CDR3 length is 15 residues. The CDR3 loop reads CASSFNALAEETQYF. The CDR3 DNA sequence: TGTGCCAGCAGCTTCAACGCACTAGCGGAAGAGACCCAGTACTTC.